This TCR beta chain was obtained from a study of control samples from healthy donors and cancer patients. Clones were sequenced by immunoSEQ multiplex PCR, and TCRdb holds only the in-frame ones, with some missing. The sample has approximately 160,000 clones; more than 85% are singletons. Germline V CDR1 and CDR2: SNHLY, FYNNEI. V was pared by 5 bases and J by 0 bases, with 16 bases between. This CDR3 spans 17 amino acids. The sample comprised blood. This chain joins TRBV2 and TRBJ1-4; D not resolved. This TCR derives from a middle-aged woman in good health. In DNA form, the CDR3 reads TGTGCCAGCAGTCAGACCGGAGGATTAACAACTAATGAAAAACTGTTTTTT. This codes for CASSQTGGLTTNEKLFF.